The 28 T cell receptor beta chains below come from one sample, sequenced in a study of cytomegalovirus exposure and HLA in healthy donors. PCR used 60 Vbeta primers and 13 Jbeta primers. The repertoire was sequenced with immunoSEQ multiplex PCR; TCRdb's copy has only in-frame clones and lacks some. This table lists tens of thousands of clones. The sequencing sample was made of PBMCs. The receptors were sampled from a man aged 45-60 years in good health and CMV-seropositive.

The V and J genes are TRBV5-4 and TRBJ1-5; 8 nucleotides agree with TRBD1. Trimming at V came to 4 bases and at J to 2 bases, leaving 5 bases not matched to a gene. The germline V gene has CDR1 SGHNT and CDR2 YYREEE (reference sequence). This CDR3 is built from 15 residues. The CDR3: CASSPGGQGNQPQHF. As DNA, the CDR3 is TGTGCCAGCAGCCCGGGGGGACAGGGCAATCAGCCCCAGCATTTT.

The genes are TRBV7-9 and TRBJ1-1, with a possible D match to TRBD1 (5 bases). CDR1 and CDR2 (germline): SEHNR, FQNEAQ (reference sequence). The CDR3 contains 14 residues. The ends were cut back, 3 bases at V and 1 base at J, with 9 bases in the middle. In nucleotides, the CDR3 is TGTGCCAGCAGCTTTGAAGGGGCGAACACTGAAGCTTTCTTT. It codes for CASSFEGANTEAFF.

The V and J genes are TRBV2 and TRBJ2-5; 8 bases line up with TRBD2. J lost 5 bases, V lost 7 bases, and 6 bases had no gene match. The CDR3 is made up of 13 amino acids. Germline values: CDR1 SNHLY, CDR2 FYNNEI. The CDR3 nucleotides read TGTGCCAGCAACCCAGCGGGAGATGAGACCCAGTACTTC. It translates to CASNPAGDETQYF.

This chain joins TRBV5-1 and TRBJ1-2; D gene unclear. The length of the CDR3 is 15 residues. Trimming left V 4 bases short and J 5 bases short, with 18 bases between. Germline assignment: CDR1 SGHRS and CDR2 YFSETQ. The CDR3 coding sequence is TGCGCCAGCAGCCCGTGGAGGGCCCACAAGTATGGCTACACCTTC. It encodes CASSPWRAHKYGYTF. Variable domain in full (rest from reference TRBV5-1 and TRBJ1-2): KAGVTQTPRYLIKTRGQQVTLSCSPISGHRSVSWYQQTPGQGLQFLFEYFSETQRNKGNFPGRFSGRQFSNSRSEMNVSTLELGDSALYLCASSPWRAHKYGYTFGSGTRLTVV.

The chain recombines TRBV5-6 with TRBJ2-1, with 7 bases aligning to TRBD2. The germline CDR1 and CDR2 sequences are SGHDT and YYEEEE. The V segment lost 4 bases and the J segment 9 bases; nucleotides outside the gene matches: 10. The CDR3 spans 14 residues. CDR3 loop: CASSPGERGFEQFF. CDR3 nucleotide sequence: TGTGCCAGCAGCCCCGGCGAGCGGGGCTTTGAGCAGTTCTTC. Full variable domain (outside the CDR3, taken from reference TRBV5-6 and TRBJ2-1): DAGVTQSPTHLIKTRGQQVTLRCSPKSGHDTVSWYQQALGQGPQFIFQYYEEEERQRGNFPDRFSGHQFPNYSSELNVNALLLGDSALYLCASSPGERGFEQFFGPGTRLTVL.

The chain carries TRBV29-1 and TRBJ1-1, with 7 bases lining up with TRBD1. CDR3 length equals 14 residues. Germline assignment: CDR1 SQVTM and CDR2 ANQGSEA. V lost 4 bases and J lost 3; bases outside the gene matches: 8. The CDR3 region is CSVAYQGGHTEAFF. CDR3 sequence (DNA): TGCAGCGTTGCGTACCAGGGGGGACACACTGAAGCTTTCTTT. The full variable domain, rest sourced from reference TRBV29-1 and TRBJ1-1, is SAVISQKPSRDICQRGTSLTIQCQVDSQVTMMFWYRQQPGQSLTLIATANQGSEATYESGFVIDKFPISRPNLTFSTLTVSNMSPEDSSIYLCSVAYQGGHTEAFFGQGTRLTVV.

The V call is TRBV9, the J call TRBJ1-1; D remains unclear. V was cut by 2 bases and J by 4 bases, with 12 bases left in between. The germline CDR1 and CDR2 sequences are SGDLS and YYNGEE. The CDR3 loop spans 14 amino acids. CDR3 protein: CASSVSGDFTEAFF. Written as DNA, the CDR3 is TGTGCCAGCAGCGTCTCCGGGGATTTCACTGAAGCTTTCTTT.

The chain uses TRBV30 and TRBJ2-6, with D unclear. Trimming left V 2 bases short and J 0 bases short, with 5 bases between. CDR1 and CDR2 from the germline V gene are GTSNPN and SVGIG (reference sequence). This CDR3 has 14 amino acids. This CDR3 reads CAWSSSSGANVLTF. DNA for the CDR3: TGTGCCTGGAGTAGTAGCTCTGGGGCCAACGTCCTGACTTTC.

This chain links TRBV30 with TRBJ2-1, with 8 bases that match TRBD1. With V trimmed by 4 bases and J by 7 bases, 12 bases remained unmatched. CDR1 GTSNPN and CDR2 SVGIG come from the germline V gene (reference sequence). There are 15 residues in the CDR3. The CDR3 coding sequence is TGTGCCTGGAAAGGCACAGGGGGGTTTGATAATGAGCAGTTCTTC. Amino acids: CAWKGTGGFDNEQFF.

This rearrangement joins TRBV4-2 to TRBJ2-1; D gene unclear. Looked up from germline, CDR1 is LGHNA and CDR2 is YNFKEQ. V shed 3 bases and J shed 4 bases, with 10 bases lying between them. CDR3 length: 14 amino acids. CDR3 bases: TGTGCCAGCAGCCACCCTACCCGGTACAATGAGCAGTTCTTC. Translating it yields CASSHPTRYNEQFF.

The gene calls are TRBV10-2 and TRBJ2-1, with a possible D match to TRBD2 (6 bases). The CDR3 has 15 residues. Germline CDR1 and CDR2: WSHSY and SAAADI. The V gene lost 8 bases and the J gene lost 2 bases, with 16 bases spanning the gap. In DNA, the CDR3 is TGCGCCAGCGGATACCGGGAGTCAGCCTACAATGAGCAGTTCTTC. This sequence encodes CASGYRESAYNEQFF.

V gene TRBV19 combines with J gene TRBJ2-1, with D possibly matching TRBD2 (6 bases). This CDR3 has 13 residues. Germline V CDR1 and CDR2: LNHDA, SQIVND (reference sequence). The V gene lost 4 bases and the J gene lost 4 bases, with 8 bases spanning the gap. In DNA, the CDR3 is TGTGCCAGTAGTACGGGACTGTACAATGAGCAGTTCTTC. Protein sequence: CASSTGLYNEQFF.

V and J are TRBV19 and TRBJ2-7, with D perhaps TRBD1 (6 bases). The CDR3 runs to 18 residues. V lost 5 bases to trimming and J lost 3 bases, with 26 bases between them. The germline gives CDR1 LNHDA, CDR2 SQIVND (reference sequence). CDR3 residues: CASSSPGAKHQGGYEQYV. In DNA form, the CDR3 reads TGTGCCAGTAGTTCCCCAGGAGCCAAACACCAAGGGGGCTACGAGCAGTACGTC.

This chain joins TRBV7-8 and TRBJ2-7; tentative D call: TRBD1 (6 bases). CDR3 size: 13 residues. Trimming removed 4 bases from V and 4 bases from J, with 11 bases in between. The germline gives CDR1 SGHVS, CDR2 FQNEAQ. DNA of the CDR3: TGTGCCAGCAGCTCCGCAACAGGGTACGAGCAGTACGTC. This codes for CASSSATGYEQYV.

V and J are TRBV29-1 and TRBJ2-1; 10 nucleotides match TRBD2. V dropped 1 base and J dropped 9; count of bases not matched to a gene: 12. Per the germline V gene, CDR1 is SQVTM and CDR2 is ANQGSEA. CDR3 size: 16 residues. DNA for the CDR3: TGCAGCGTTGAAGGGGGCCGGGCTAGCGGGAGAGGTGAGCAGTTCTTC. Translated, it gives CSVEGGRASGRGEQFF.

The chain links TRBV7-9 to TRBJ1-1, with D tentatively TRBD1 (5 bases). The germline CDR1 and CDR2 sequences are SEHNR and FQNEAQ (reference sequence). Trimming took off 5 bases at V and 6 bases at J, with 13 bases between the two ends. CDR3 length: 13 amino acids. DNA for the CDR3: TGTGCCAGCAGCCCTATGACGGGGGCTGAAGCTTTCTTT. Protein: CASSPMTGAEAFF.

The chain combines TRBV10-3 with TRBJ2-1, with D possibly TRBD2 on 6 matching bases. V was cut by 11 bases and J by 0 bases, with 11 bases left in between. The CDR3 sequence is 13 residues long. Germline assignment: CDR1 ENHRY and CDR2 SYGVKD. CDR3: CALGTASYNEQFF. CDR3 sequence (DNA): TGTGCCTTGGGGACTGCCTCCTACAATGAGCAGTTCTTC.

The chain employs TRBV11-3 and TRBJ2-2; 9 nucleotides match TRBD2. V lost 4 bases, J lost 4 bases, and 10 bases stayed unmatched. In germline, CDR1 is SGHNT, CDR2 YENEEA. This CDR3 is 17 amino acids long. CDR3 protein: CASSYGPSGVLTGELFF. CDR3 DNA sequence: TGTGCCAGCAGCTACGGTCCTAGCGGGGTGCTCACCGGGGAGCTGTTTTTT.

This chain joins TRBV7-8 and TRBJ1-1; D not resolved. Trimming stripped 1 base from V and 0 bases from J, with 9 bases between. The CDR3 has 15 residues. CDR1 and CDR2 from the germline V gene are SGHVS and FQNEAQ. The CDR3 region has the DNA TGTGCCAGCAGCTTAGGTCCAGAAATGAACACTGAAGCTTTCTTT. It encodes CASSLGPEMNTEAFF.

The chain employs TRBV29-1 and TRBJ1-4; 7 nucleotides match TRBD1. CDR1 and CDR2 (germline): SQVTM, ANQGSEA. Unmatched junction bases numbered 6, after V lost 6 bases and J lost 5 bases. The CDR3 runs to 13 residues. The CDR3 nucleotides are TGCAGCGTGGGACAGCAAGGCAATGAAAAACTGTTTTTT. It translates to CSVGQQGNEKLFF.

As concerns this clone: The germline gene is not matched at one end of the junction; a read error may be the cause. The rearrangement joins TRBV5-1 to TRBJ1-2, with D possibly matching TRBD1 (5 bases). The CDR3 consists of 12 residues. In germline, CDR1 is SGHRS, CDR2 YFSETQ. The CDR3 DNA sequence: TGCGCCAGCAGCCAGGACACCTATGGCTACTCCTTC. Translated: CASSQDTYGYSF.

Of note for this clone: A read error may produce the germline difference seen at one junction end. CDR3 DNA: TGTGCCAGCAGCCCCGAGCGAGGGCCGGAGGACGATTTT. Amino acids: CASSPERGPEDDF. This chain links TRBV5-4 with TRBJ1-3; no clear D. The CDR3 runs 13 residues. CDR1 and CDR2 (germline): SGHNT, YYREEE (reference sequence).

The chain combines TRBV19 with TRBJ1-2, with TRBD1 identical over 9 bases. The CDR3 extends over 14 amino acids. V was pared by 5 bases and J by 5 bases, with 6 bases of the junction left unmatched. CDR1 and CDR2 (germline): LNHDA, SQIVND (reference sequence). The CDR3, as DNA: TGTGCCAGTAGTCCGCCGGGACAGGGATATGGCTACACCTTC. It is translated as CASSPPGQGYGYTF.

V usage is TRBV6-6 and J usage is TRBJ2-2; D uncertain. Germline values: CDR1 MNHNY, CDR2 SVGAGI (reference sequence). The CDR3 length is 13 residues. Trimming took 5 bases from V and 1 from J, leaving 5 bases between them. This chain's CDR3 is CASSPLNTGELFF. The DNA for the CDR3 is TGTGCCAGCAGTCCGTTGAACACCGGGGAGCTGTTTTTT.

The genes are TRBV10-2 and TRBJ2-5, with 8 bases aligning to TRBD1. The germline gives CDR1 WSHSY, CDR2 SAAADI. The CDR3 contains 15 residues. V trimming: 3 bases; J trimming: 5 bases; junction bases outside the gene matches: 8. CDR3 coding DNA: TGCGCCAGCAGTGATAAGGACAGGGCGTGGGAGACCCAGTACTTC. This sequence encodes CASSDKDRAWETQYF.

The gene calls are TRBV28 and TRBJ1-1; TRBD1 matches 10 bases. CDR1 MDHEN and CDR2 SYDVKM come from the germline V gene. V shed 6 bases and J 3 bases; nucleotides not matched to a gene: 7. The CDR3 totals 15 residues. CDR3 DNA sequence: TGTGCCAGCAGCTTTTCCGGGACAGGGGACACTGAAGCTTTCTTT. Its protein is CASSFSGTGDTEAFF. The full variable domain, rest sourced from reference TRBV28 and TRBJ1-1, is DVKVTQSSRYLVKRTGEKVFLECVQDMDHENMFWYRQDPGLGLRLIYFSYDVKMKEKGDIPEGYSVSREKKERFSLILESASTNQTSMYLCASSFSGTGDTEAFFGQGTRLTVV.

The CDR3: CASSRDSLQETQYF. In nucleotides, the CDR3 is TGTGCCAGCTCTCGGGACAGCTTACAAGAGACCCAGTACTTC. The chain couples TRBV18 to TRBJ2-5; TRBD1 matches at 7 bases. Trimming at V came to 6 bases and at J to 2 bases, leaving 6 bases not matched to a gene. The germline CDR1 and CDR2 sequences are KGHSH and LQKENI. This CDR3 has 14 amino acids. Supplemented by reference TRBV18 and TRBJ2-5, the full variable domain reads NAGVMQNPRHLVRRRGQEARLRCSPMKGHSHVYWYRQLPEEGLKFMVYLQKENIIDESGMPKERFSAEFPKEGPSILRIQQVVRGDSAAYFCASSRDSLQETQYFGPGTRLLVL.

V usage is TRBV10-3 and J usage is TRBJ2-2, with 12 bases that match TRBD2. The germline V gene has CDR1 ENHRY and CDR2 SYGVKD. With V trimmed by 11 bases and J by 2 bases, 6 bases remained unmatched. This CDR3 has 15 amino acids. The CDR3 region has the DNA TGTGCCTCCCGAGGACTAGCGGGAAACACCGGGGAGCTGTTTTTT. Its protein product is CASRGLAGNTGELFF.